Sequencing of this TCR beta chain was carried out in a study of blood T cell repertoires in COVID-19. As for the study in general: From the United States, Italy and Spain came samples of acute and convalescent COVID-19. The cDNA or gDNA used as material had been derived from T cells, B-cell-depleted T cells, or PBMCs.

Per the study methods: Amplifying reference gene primers gave estimates of nucleated cell counts. Data came from immunoSEQ multiplex PCR; TCRdb stores just in-frame clones and leaves some out. The V and J calls and clone size are taken from that table; D and trimming were inferred from the DNA. The sample lists more than 25,000 clones; approximately 96% were seen once. This clone was recorded once. The junction had 6 bases not matched to a gene; V was cut back by 8 bases and J by 4 bases. The CDR3 spans 13 residues. In germline, CDR1 is LNHDA, CDR2 SQIVND (reference sequence). This TCR came from a human donor with active COVID-19. The donor label of this sample is uncertain. The chain has TRBV19 and TRBJ1-2; 8 bases match TRBD1. Sequencing input: peripheral blood. CDR3 nucleotide sequence: TGTGCCAGTCAAATTGACAGGGGCTATGGCTACACCTTC. Translation gives CASQIDRGYGYTF.